This record concerns one T cell receptor beta chain sequence. Its cognate antigen is unknown. TCRdb's table, derived via immunoSEQ multiplex PCR, lists solely in-frame clones and lacks some. The sample includes 11,000 to 15,000 clones, approximately 87% of them seen just once. The data were taken from a study of OX40 agonist ivuxolimab in advanced cancers. General study points: Both blood CD4+ and CD8+ T cells showed clonal growth by week 6 at 0.1 to 3.0 mg/kg. Antigens targeted by the expanded peripheral T cells were not determined.

Germline V gene data show CDR1 as MNHNS and CDR2 as SASEGT. This CDR3 spans 15 amino acids. V dropped 10 bases and J dropped 5; count of bases not matched to a gene: 17. The sample consisted of CD4+ or CD8+ T cells sorted from blood, taken in a trial of the OX40 agonist ivuxolimab. The genes are TRBV6-1 and TRBJ2-7; 7 nucleotides line up with TRBD1. The receptor was isolated from an adult with an advanced solid tumor such as melanoma, head and neck, liver or kidney cancer. The CDR3 DNA sequence: TGTGCCACCAACCTCATGACAGGGTCGTACAACGAGCAGTACTTC. Its translation: CATNLMTGSYNEQYF.